This TCR beta chain was sequenced during a study of control samples from healthy donors and cancer patients. The data were produced by immunoSEQ multiplex PCR, yet TCRdb's version contains in-frame clones alone and is incomplete. This table holds about 75,000 clones, around 94% found once. The TCR originated in a woman aged 40 to 50 in good health. Material for sequencing was blood.

The CDR3 here is CASSLDRDYEQYF. The CDR3, as DNA: TGTGCCAGCAGCCTAGACAGGGACTACGAGCAGTACTTC. V is TRBV12-3 or TRBV12-4 and J is TRBJ2-7; 7 nucleotides align to TRBD1. V shed 6 bases and J 3 bases; nucleotides not matched to a gene: 5. The length of the CDR3 is 13 residues.